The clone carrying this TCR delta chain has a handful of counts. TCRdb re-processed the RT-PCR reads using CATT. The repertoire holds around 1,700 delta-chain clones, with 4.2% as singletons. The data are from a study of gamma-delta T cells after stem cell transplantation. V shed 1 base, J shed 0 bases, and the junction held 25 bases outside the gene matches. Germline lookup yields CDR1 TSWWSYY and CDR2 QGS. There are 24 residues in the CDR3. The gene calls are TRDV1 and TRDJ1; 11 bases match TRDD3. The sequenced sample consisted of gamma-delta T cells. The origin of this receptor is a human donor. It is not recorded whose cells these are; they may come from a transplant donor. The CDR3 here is CALGEPAFLYWGIWKGRDTDKLIF. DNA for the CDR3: TGTGCTCTTGGGGAACCTGCCTTCCTCTACTGGGGGATATGGAAAGGTCGGGACACCGATAAACTCATCTTT.